Presented here are 5 T cell receptor beta chains from one specimen sequenced in a study of CD8 T cells in Susac syndrome. Reverse transcription of roughly 0.45 to 1 ug RNA was performed with random hexamers. Each CDR3 protein gets one entry after TCRdb re-called the immunoSEQ multiplex PCR reads with MiXCR. The sample lists 150,000 to 200,000 distinct CDR3 sequences, just under 95% occurring once. The specimen was CD4+ T cells from PBMCs. All receptors come from a human donor with Susac syndrome.

This chain links TRBV18 with TRBJ2-3; 9 bases fit TRBD1. Germline CDR1 is KGHSH and CDR2 is LQKENI. V dropped 4 bases and J dropped 5; count of bases not matched to a gene: 7. The CDR3 covers 15 residues. This chain's CDR3 is CASSLLGQGQDTQYF. The DNA of the CDR3 is TGTGCCAGCTCACTCTTGGGACAGGGACAAGATACGCAGTATTTT.

The J gene is TRBJ2-1, the V gene TRBV3-1; D call uncertain. This CDR3 spans 15 amino acids. V was trimmed by 5 bases and J by 0 bases, leaving 11 bases between them. In germline, CDR1 is LGHDT, CDR2 YNNKEL (reference sequence). DNA of the CDR3: TGTGCCAGCAGCGCCCTCTGGGGCTCCTACAATGAGCAGTTCTTC. This sequence encodes CASSALWGSYNEQFF.

V usage is TRBV3-1 and J usage is TRBJ2-5; 8 bases are shared with TRBD2. CDR3 length: 15 amino acids. V lost 0 bases and J lost 4; bases outside the gene matches: 4. The germline CDR1 and CDR2 sequences are LGHDT and YNNKEL (reference sequence). The CDR3 sequence: CASSQDPLAGETQYF. DNA for the CDR3: TGTGCCAGCAGCCAAGATCCGCTAGCGGGAGAGACCCAGTACTTC.

This chain links TRBV28 with TRBJ2-7; D is unresolved. The germline V gene encodes CDR1 MDHEN and CDR2 SYDVKM. The CDR3 is 12 residues long. Trimming pared 3 bases from V and 5 bases from J, leaving 8 bases between. This chain's CDR3 is CASSFPAHEQYF. As DNA, the CDR3 is TGTGCCAGCAGTTTTCCCGCCCACGAGCAGTACTTC.

In its sample, this clonotype was seen once. This chain uses TRBV14 with TRBJ2-1; 9 nucleotides line up with TRBD1. V dropped 4 bases and J dropped 2; count of bases not matched to a gene: 3. The CDR3 length is 15 residues. Looked up from germline, CDR1 is SGHDN and CDR2 is FVKESK. CDR3 residues: CASSRRQGAYNEQFF. The CDR3 bases are TGTGCCAGCAGCCGACGACAGGGGGCCTACAATGAGCAGTTCTTC.